The clone carrying this TCR beta chain was seen a handful of times. These data originate in a study of blood T cell repertoires in COVID-19. As for the study in general: PBMCs, B-cell-depleted T cells, or T cells were the source of the cDNA or gDNA that made up the material.

Assay: immunoSEQ multiplex PCR; the TCRdb copy retains only in-frame clones and omits some. The profile shows some 250,000 clones, approximately 84% of them singletons. CDR1 is SGHNT, CDR2 YYREEE, per germline (reference sequence). J lost 7 bases, V lost 4 bases, and 6 bases had no gene match. CDR3 length: 13 amino acids. This clonotype originated in a man aged 18 to 29 who had recovered from COVID-19. Source material: PBMCs or T cells enriched from blood (not recorded which). V usage is TRBV5-4 and J usage is TRBJ2-7; 9 bases map to TRBD1. CDR3 in amino acids: CASSRTGAREQYF. The DNA for the CDR3 is TGTGCCAGCAGCAGGACAGGGGCTCGGGAGCAGTACTTC. Using reference TRBV5-4 and TRBJ2-7 for the parts outside the CDR3, the full variable domain is ETGVTQSPTHLIKTRGQQVTLRCSSQSGHNTVSWYQQALGQGPQFIFQYYREEENGRGNFPPRFSGLQFPNYSSELNVNALELDDSALYLCASSRTGAREQYFGPGTRLTVT.